Sequencing of this T cell receptor beta chain was carried out in a study of human T cells and chemical hapten exposure. Study at large: Diphenylcyclopropenone, dosed weekly to the scalp, was given to patients throughout the roughly 25-week study.

Library preparation tagged each individual cDNA molecule with a unique molecular identifier. In the study's own analysis: Approximately 100,000 TCRs per sample was the median, with a range of about 20,000 to 690,600. TCRdb reprocessed the RACE reads via MiXCR and lists one record per CDR3 protein. The V and J calls were determined by TCRdb, not by the authors. The sample has nearly 350,000 distinct CDR3 sequences; about 7% are singletons. This clonotype has a count of ten or more. Its antigen is undetermined. The time point here: patch test 1, 2 weeks after DPC sensitization. Noted treatment: therapeutic diphenylcyclopropenone sensitization with weekly scalp DPC. The V gene lost 6 bases and the J gene lost 2 bases, with 18 bases spanning the gap. CDR3 length: 16 residues. CDR1 is MNHNS and CDR2 is SASEGT in the germline V gene. Whole-study results and caveats: Donors were affected by alopecia, so their immune reaction might vary from that of healthy individuals.

This receptor was obtained from a woman under 30 with alopecia areata. Some clones in this sample may be carry-over from other donors' samples. This specimen consisted of whole blood, obtained in connection with sensitization to the hapten diphenylcyclopropenone (DPC). V gene TRBV6-1 combines with J gene TRBJ2-3, with D possibly being TRBD1 or TRBD2 (5 bases each). The CDR3 is CASSPGTSALTDTQYF. As DNA, the CDR3 is TGTGCCAGCAGCCCCGGGACCTCAGCTCTCACAGATACGCAGTATTTT.